This T cell receptor (beta chain) was identified during a study of cytomegalovirus exposure and HLA in healthy donors. On the study more broadly: When roughly 420 donors were genotyped, more than 70% of them were found to fall in the Caucasian-associated ancestry cluster. Study results and limitations: In vitro experiments confirmed that three CMV-associated chains were specific for CMV antigens. The listing of 160 or so TCR beta chains classed them as cytomegalovirus-associated.

The PCR had 60 Vbeta and 13 Jbeta primers. TCRdb's copy holds only in-frame clones and misses some; the assay was immunoSEQ multiplex PCR. The sample table includes 150,000 to 200,000 clones. Trimming shortened V by 1 base and J by 3 bases, and 10 bases separated the two germline ends. The CDR3 contains 14 residues. The germline V gene encodes CDR1 MGHRA and CDR2 YSYEKL. About this clone: Its antigen is unidentified.

The chain uses TRBV4-1 and TRBJ2-7; D may be TRBD1 (6 bases). The clonotype was recovered from a woman aged 55-70 years in good health and CMV-seronegative. Sample: PBMCs. DNA of the CDR3: TGCGCCAGCAGCCAAGGGCAGGGGTACTACGAGCAGTACTTC. It translates to CASSQGQGYYEQYF.